This entry lists 22 T cell receptor beta chains sequenced from one sample in a study of shared clonotypes between healthy human individuals. TCRdb's copy holds only in-frame clones and misses some; the assay was immunoSEQ multiplex PCR. The profile shows 730,000 or so clones, around 72% of them singletons. The sequenced sample was memory CD4+ T cells sorted from blood. The subset is: CD45RA-negative fraction. The receptors derive from a woman in her 30s in good health.

About this clone itself: One end of the junction fails to match germline, which may point to a read error. This rearrangement joins TRBV11-2 to TRBJ2-7; maybe TRBD1 (6 bases). This CDR3 has 16 residues. Germline assignment: CDR1 SGHAT and CDR2 FQNNGV. CDR3 DNA: TGTGCCAGCAGCTCAATCCGGGACACAAAAGGGTCTAGCCTGGACTTC. It encodes CASSSIRDTKGSSLDF.

V is TRBV11-1 and J is TRBJ1-2; TRBD1 matches 7 bases. Germline V CDR1 and CDR2: SGHAT, FQDESV (reference sequence). The CDR3 extends over 14 amino acids. The V and J ends lost 7 bases and 0 bases, in that order; junction bases with no gene match: 5. The CDR3 nucleotides read TGTGCCAGCACTAGGGACAGAACTAACTATGGCTACACCTTC. Residues: CASTRDRTNYGYTF.

The chain is built from TRBV6-5 and TRBJ2-7, with TRBD2 matching over 10 bases. The CDR3 runs to 14 residues. With V trimmed by 6 bases and J by 3 bases, 5 bases remained unmatched. CDR1 and CDR2 from the germline V gene are MNHEY and SVGAGI. The DNA of the CDR3 is TGTGCCAGCAGAAGGACTAGCGGAGTCTACGAGCAGTACTTC. Protein: CASRRTSGVYEQYF.

The genes are TRBV18 and TRBJ2-2; tentative D call: TRBD2 (6 bases). CDR1 is KGHSH, CDR2 LQKENI, per germline. Trimming shortened V by 2 bases and J by 4 bases, and 8 bases separated the two germline ends. This CDR3 spans 14 amino acids. CDR3 sequence reads: CASSPMRGTGELFF. The CDR3, as DNA: TGTGCCAGCTCACCAATGCGGGGCACCGGGGAGCTGTTTTTT.

The V and J genes are TRBV5-6 and TRBJ2-7; no reliable D call. V dropped 7 bases and J dropped 2 bases, with 16 bases sitting between them. CDR3 length equals 14 residues. Germline CDR1 is SGHDT and CDR2 is YYEEEE. Written as DNA, the CDR3 is TGTGCCAGCGGAAATACCAAGGGCCCCTACGAGCAGTACTTC. Translated: CASGNTKGPYEQYF.

This clone has a single count. J is TRBJ2-2 and V is TRBV5-4, with D possibly matching TRBD1 (6 bases). Trimming stripped 3 bases from V and 3 bases from J, with 9 bases between. Germline CDR1 reads SGHNT; CDR2 reads YYREEE (reference sequence). The CDR3 length is 14 residues. CDR3 nucleotide sequence: TGTGCCAGCAGCTCGGGACAACACACCGGGGAGCTGTTTTTT. The encoded protein is CASSSGQHTGELFF. Using reference TRBV5-4 and TRBJ2-2 for the parts outside the CDR3, the full variable domain is ETGVTQSPTHLIKTRGQQVTLRCSSQSGHNTVSWYQQALGQGPQFIFQYYREEENGRGNFPPRFSGLQFPNYSSELNVNALELDDSALYLCASSSGQHTGELFFGEGSRLTVL.

The gene calls are TRBV5-4 and TRBJ2-7; 10 bases are shared with TRBD2. J lost 6 bases, V lost 0 bases, and 3 bases had no gene match. This CDR3 has 14 amino acids. From germline, CDR1 is SGHNT and CDR2 YYREEE (reference sequence). CDR3 nucleotide sequence: TGTGCCAGCAGCTTGGATAGCGGGAGGCCCGAGCAGTACTTC. Protein sequence: CASSLDSGRPEQYF.

This rearrangement joins TRBV10-2 to TRBJ2-1; 7 nucleotides agree with TRBD2. V was pared by 2 bases and J by 7 bases, with 14 bases of the junction left unmatched. Germline V gene lookup returns CDR1 WSHSY and CDR2 SAAADI. The CDR3 contains 17 residues. The CDR3, as DNA: TGCGCCAGCAGTGAGCCGCGCCGGGCGGGGGAGAGGAATGAGCAGTTCTTC. This sequence encodes CASSEPRRAGERNEQFF.

The chain joins TRBV27 to TRBJ2-1; D is undetermined. Germline V gives CDR1 MNHEY, CDR2 SMNVEV (reference sequence). The CDR3 covers 15 residues. Trimming stripped 2 bases from V and 2 bases from J, with 10 bases between. In DNA, the CDR3 is TGTGCCAGCAGTTTAGAAGGGATCCCCTACAATGAGCAGTTCTTC. Its protein product is CASSLEGIPYNEQFF.

This clone appeared once. The chain couples TRBV10-3 to TRBJ2-7; TRBD1 might be the D (5 bases). Germline assignment: CDR1 ENHRY and CDR2 SYGVKD. The V end lost 4 bases, the J end lost 0 bases, and 7 bases lay between the germline ends. This CDR3 comprises 13 residues. The chain's CDR3 is CAISVGHSYEQYF. CDR3 bases: TGTGCCATCAGTGTAGGACACTCCTACGAGCAGTACTTC.

Worth noting for this clone: A single base separates this from a much larger clone, so it may be a read error. The V call is TRBV6-4, the J call TRBJ2-3, with TRBD2 matching 7 bases. The CDR3 consists of 13 residues. Germline values: CDR1 MRHNA, CDR2 SNTAGT. The CDR3 region is CANSAGVADTQYF. CDR3 in DNA: TGTGCCAACAGTGCGGGAGTGGCAGATACGCAGTATTTT.

This clone has a count of ten or more. This CDR3 is CAISEGGGKLFF. The CDR3 bases are TGTGCCATCTCGGAGGGAGGGGGAAAACTGTTTTTT. The chain carries TRBV10-3 and TRBJ1-4; TRBD1 is a possible D gene (6 bases). V dropped 8 bases and J dropped 10 bases, with 14 bases sitting between them. Germline values: CDR1 ENHRY, CDR2 SYGVKD. The CDR3 contains 12 residues.

The chain links TRBV29-1 to TRBJ2-7, with D possibly TRBD2 on 5 matching bases. Germline V gene sequence: CDR1 SQVTM, CDR2 ANQGSEA. This CDR3 is 14 amino acids long. V lost 2 bases and J lost 4, with 15 bases in between. DNA for the CDR3: TGCAGCGTTGAATACCCGGGAAATACTTACGAGCAGTACTTC. Amino acids: CSVEYPGNTYEQYF.

CDR3 DNA: TGCGCCAGCAGCCCCTCAGACCCAGAGACCCAGTACTTC. Encoded protein: CASSPSDPETQYF. The chain links TRBV5-1 to TRBJ2-5; D unclear. CDR3 size: 13 residues. Germline loops: CDR1 SGHRS, CDR2 YFSETQ. The V end lost 4 bases, the J end lost 4 bases, and 11 bases lay between the germline ends. Complete variable domain (other parts from reference TRBV5-1 and TRBJ2-5): KAGVTQTPRYLIKTRGQQVTLSCSPISGHRSVSWYQQTPGQGLQFLFEYFSETQRNKGNFPGRFSGRQFSNSRSEMNVSTLELGDSALYLCASSPSDPETQYFGPGTRLLVL.

This chain connects TRBV7-2 to TRBJ2-1; the D gene could be TRBD1 or TRBD2 (5 bases each). Trimming took 2 bases from V and 0 from J, leaving 20 bases between them. Germline-derived CDR1 and CDR2 are SGHTA and FQGNSA. The CDR3 spans 19 residues. CDR3 in DNA: TGTGCCAGCAGCTTACGGGTCGGGGCGGAAGGAAGCTCCTACAATGAGCAGTTCTTC. Translating gives CASSLRVGAEGSSYNEQFF.

The chain is built from TRBV7-9 and TRBJ1-3; D is perhaps TRBD1 (5 bases). CDR3 length: 15 amino acids. Germline V CDR1 and CDR2: SEHNR, FQNEAQ (reference sequence). The germline V and J ends were trimmed by 5 bases and 1 base, with 12 bases remaining between them. This CDR3 reads CASSRPGISGNTIYF. The CDR3 DNA sequence: TGTGCCAGCAGCCGACCAGGGATTTCTGGAAACACCATATATTTT.

The gene calls are TRBV5-1 and TRBJ2-4; D might be TRBD2 (5 bases). Trimming removed 0 bases at V and 6 bases at J, with 7 bases between. CDR1 is SGHRS, CDR2 YFSETQ, per germline. This CDR3 has 13 residues. The CDR3 DNA sequence: TGCGCCAGCAGCTTGGCGGACTCAAACATTCAGTACTTC. This translates into CASSLADSNIQYF.

The chain couples TRBV28 to TRBJ1-4; D perhaps matches TRBD1 (5 bases). V was trimmed by 8 bases and J by 6 bases, leaving 16 bases between them. Germline lookup yields CDR1 MDHEN and CDR2 SYDVKM. The CDR3 extends over 14 amino acids. The CDR3 is CASRPGRTDEKLFF. CDR3 bases: TGTGCCAGCCGCCCGGGACGGACGGATGAAAAACTGTTTTTT.

This clone has only a few counts. This chain connects TRBV2 to TRBJ1-2; D is possibly TRBD1 (6 bases). Trimming pared 6 bases from V and 4 bases from J, leaving 15 bases between. The CDR3 spans 14 residues. The germline CDR1 and CDR2 sequences are SNHLY and FYNNEI. The CDR3 coding sequence is TGTGCCAGCAGCTTACAGGGCCCCAGCTATGGCTACACCTTC. Encoded protein: CASSLQGPSYGYTF.

The rearrangement joins TRBV4-1 to TRBJ2-1, with D perhaps matching TRBD2 (5 bases). Per germline, CDR1 MGHRA and CDR2 YSYEKL. The CDR3 contains 15 residues. Trimming took off 0 bases at V and 8 bases at J, with 14 bases between the two ends. CDR3 sequence reads: CASSQEAAPGDEQFF. CDR3 nucleotides: TGCGCCAGCAGCCAAGAGGCCGCCCCCGGGGATGAGCAGTTCTTC.

This clone has a handful of counts. The V gene is TRBV7-6, the J gene TRBJ2-2; 7 bases agree with TRBD2. The CDR3 contains 17 residues. Germline assignment: CDR1 SGHVS and CDR2 FNYEAQ. The ends lost 2 bases at V and 0 bases at J; junction bases unmatched: 6. The CDR3 nucleotides are TGTGCCAGCAGCTTATTCAGAGCGGGGCCGAACACCGGGGAGCTGTTTTTT. This codes for CASSLFRAGPNTGELFF.

V is TRBV15 and J is TRBJ1-4; D is perhaps TRBD1 (5 bases). The CDR3 is made up of 15 amino acids. The germline V and J ends were trimmed by 2 bases and 7 bases, with 14 bases remaining between them. Germline values: CDR1 LNHNV, CDR2 YYDKDF (reference sequence). CDR3 protein: CATSRMGGVGEKLFF. The CDR3 region has the DNA TGTGCCACCAGCAGAATGGGAGGGGTTGGTGAAAAACTGTTTTTT.